This T cell receptor beta chain was recorded in a study of control samples from healthy donors and cancer patients. The protocol was immunoSEQ multiplex PCR, while the TCRdb copy is restricted to in-frame clones and leaves out a portion. The sample yields under 80,000 clones, about 80% seen once. This clone was seen more than once but under ten times. The same CDR3 can be traced to other DNA sequences in this sample. Material: blood. The TCR was taken from a man aged 50 to 60 in good health.

The CDR3 DNA sequence: TGCGCCAGCAGCCAAGGTGTGGGTGAAAAACTGTTTTTT. Protein product: CASSQGVGEKLFF. This chain joins TRBV4-1 and TRBJ1-4, with D unresolved. CDR3 length: 13 amino acids. V was shortened by 1 base and J by 7 bases, with 7 bases between the two germline ends. The V gene's germline CDR1 is MGHRA and CDR2 YSYEKL.